The 30 T cell receptor beta chains reported below all come from one sample, sequenced in a study of CD4+ T cells in melanoma. Generated by immunoSEQ multiplex PCR, the TCRdb table keeps only in-frame clones and is missing some. There are 15,000 to 20,000 clones in the sample; less than 85% occur only once, and approximately 12% lies in the top ten. The sample taken for sequencing was cells from a culture (not recorded whether cultured in vitro). The receptors derive from a human donor with melanoma.

This sequence joins TRBV4-1 and TRBJ1-3; D is uncertain. V dropped 3 bases and J dropped 4 bases, with 10 bases sitting between them. Germline V lookup: CDR1 MGHRA, CDR2 YSYEKL. The CDR3 sequence is 14 residues long. CDR3 in DNA: TGCGCCAGCAGCCATTTGGGGTCGGGAAACACCATATATTTT. Translation gives CASSHLGSGNTIYF.

This clone was picked up a small number of times. V usage is TRBV6-1 and J usage is TRBJ1-2; 11 bases are a match to TRBD1. Germline V gene lookup returns CDR1 MNHNS and CDR2 SASEGT. The CDR3 runs to 16 residues. V dropped 4 bases and J dropped 4; count of bases not matched to a gene: 8. This chain's CDR3 is CASSARTGGATYGYTF. The CDR3 DNA follows: TGTGCCAGCAGTGCTCGGACAGGGGGCGCGACCTATGGCTACACCTTC.

The chain employs TRBV18 and TRBJ2-3; D uncertain. The CDR3 contains 13 residues. V was clipped by 3 bases and J by 5 bases, with 9 bases between them. Germline V gene lookup returns CDR1 KGHSH and CDR2 LQKENI. The CDR3 spells CASSPSNGDTQYF. CDR3 sequence (DNA): TGTGCCAGCTCACCGAGCAACGGAGATACGCAGTATTTT.

This chain joins TRBV9 and TRBJ2-3; D possibly uses TRBD1 or TRBD2 (5 bases each). Per germline, CDR1 SGDLS and CDR2 YYNGEE. CDR3 size: 18 residues. V gave up 4 bases and J gave up 4 bases, with 25 bases separating them. The chain's CDR3 is CASSLRLPRAGTPDTQYF. DNA for the CDR3: TGTGCCAGCAGCTTAAGGCTACCGCGGGCAGGGACCCCAGATACGCAGTATTTT. The variable domain in full, completed from reference TRBV9 and TRBJ2-3, reads DSGVTQTPKHLITATGQRVTLRCSPRSGDLSVYWYQQSLDQGLQFLIQYYNGEERAKGNILERFSAQQFPDLHSELNLSSLELGDSALYFCASSLRLPRAGTPDTQYFGPGTRLTVL.

J is TRBJ1-5 and V is TRBV21-1. TRBV21-1 is recorded as a pseudogene. CDR3 length: 19 amino acids. DNA for the CDR3: TGTGCCAGCAGCAGTCCCCTGGAAAACGATAAACATAGCAATCAGCCCCAGCATTTT. It encodes CASSSPLENDKHSNQPQHF.

The rearrangement joins TRBV13 to TRBJ2-7; 8 nucleotides align to TRBD1. Germline V lookup: CDR1 PRHDT, CDR2 FYEKMQ (reference sequence). V trimming: 1 base; J trimming: 5 bases; junction bases outside the gene matches: 13. The CDR3 consists of 17 residues. CDR3 DNA sequence: TGTGCCAGCAGCTTAGTACGCGGACAGGGAATCTTACACGAGCAGTACTTC. Protein: CASSLVRGQGILHEQYF. Supplemented by reference TRBV13 and TRBJ2-7, the full variable domain reads AAGVIQSPRHLIKEKRETATLKCYPIPRHDTVYWYQQGPGQDPQFLISFYEKMQSDKGSIPDRFSAQQFSDYHSELNMSSLELGDSALYFCASSLVRGQGILHEQYFGPGTRLTVT.

By share of the sample, this clone is medium-sized (0.01 to 0.1%). The chain couples TRBV7-9 to TRBJ1-1; TRBD1 matches 10 bases. Germline lookup yields CDR1 SEHNR and CDR2 FQNEAQ (reference sequence). V trimming: 3 bases; J trimming: 7 bases; junction bases outside the gene matches: 8. This CDR3 comprises 15 residues. CDR3 residues: CASSFSDRGPVEAFF. Here the CDR3 DNA reads TGTGCCAGCAGCTTTTCCGACAGGGGGCCCGTTGAAGCTTTCTTT.

The chain links TRBV13 to TRBJ1-2; D is undetermined. Trimming shortened V by 3 bases and J by 3 bases, and 14 bases separated the two germline ends. CDR1 and CDR2 (germline): PRHDT, FYEKMQ (reference sequence). The CDR3 runs to 15 residues. CDR3 residues: CASSFALDMDYGYTF. In DNA form, the CDR3 reads TGTGCCAGCAGCTTCGCCTTGGATATGGACTATGGCTACACCTTC.

The rearrangement links TRBV7-7 to TRBJ2-1, with no clear D. Germline CDR1 and CDR2: SSHAT and FNYEAQ (reference sequence). The CDR3 consists of 13 residues. The V end was cut by 2 bases, the J end by 9 bases, with 11 bases between. The CDR3 loop is CASSLYSFGEQFF. The DNA of the CDR3 is TGTGCCAGCAGCTTATACAGCTTTGGTGAGCAGTTCTTC.

The CDR3 nucleotides read TGTGCCAGCGCACGACAGGGCGGGGAGCTGTTTTTT. Its translation is CASARQGGELFF. This chain links TRBV7-3 with TRBJ2-2, with TRBD1 identical over 7 bases. CDR3 length equals 12 residues. The germline CDR1 and CDR2 sequences are SGHTA and FQGTGA. Trimming took 8 bases from V and 7 from J; bases not matched to a gene: 4.

The rearrangement uses TRBV6-5 and TRBJ2-3; D unresolved. CDR1 and CDR2 (germline): MNHEY, SVGAGI. The CDR3 covers 14 residues. Trimming took 4 bases from V and 2 from J, leaving 10 bases between them. The CDR3 sequence: CASSFSTPTDTQYF. Written as DNA, the CDR3 is TGTGCCAGCAGTTTCTCTACTCCCACAGATACGCAGTATTTT.

This rearrangement joins TRBV2 to TRBJ1-3; D unresolved. The CDR3 is 13 amino acids. Germline V gives CDR1 SNHLY, CDR2 FYNNEI. V lost 8 bases, J lost 0 bases, and 8 bases lay in between. In nucleotides, the CDR3 is TGTGCCAGCCTCGGGAGCTCTGGAAACACCATATATTTT. Residues: CASLGSSGNTIYF.

V gene TRBV18 combines with J gene TRBJ1-2; 7 bases match TRBD1. The V segment lost 3 bases and the J segment 11 bases; nucleotides outside the gene matches: 15. The CDR3 covers 15 residues. Germline V gene data show CDR1 as KGHSH and CDR2 as LQKENI. In DNA form, the CDR3 reads TGTGCCAGCTCACCTAACTACAGGGGCAAGGGGGAGTACACCTTC. Amino acids: CASSPNYRGKGEYTF. Supplemented by reference TRBV18 and TRBJ1-2, the full variable domain reads NAGVMQNPRHLVRRRGQEARLRCSPMKGHSHVYWYRQLPEEGLKFMVYLQKENIIDESGMPKERFSAEFPKEGPSILRIQQVVRGDSAAYFCASSPNYRGKGEYTFGSGTRLTVV.

The CDR3 loop reads CASSLGRGVYEQYF. As DNA, the CDR3 is TGTGCCAGCAGCTTAGGTCGGGGGGTCTACGAGCAGTACTTC. This chain uses TRBV11-2 with TRBJ2-7; 7 nucleotides agree with TRBD2. Germline CDR1 is SGHAT and CDR2 is FQNNGV. Germline trimming cut 1 base from V and 3 bases from J; bases unmatched to any gene: 3. The CDR3 covers 14 residues.

In this sample, this clone turned up a few times. The V and J genes are TRBV6-7 and TRBJ1-2; D uncertain. TRBV6-7 is sorted into the ORF group, with uncertain function. Trimming cost V 7 bases and J 5 bases, with 20 bases left between them. CDR3 length: 15 residues. The CDR3 DNA reads TGTGCCAGCATGCGGGCTAACAGCTGGTTTTATGGCTACACCTTC. Translation: CASMRANSWFYGYTF.

The chain has TRBV29-1 and TRBJ1-1; the D gene is possibly TRBD1 (6 bases). Trimming shortened V by 6 bases and J by 11 bases, and 19 bases separated the two germline ends. Germline V gene sequence: CDR1 SQVTM, CDR2 ANQGSEA. This CDR3 region has 12 residues. The CDR3 DNA is TGCAGCGTAGGACAGACAGAATGGGGGGCTTTCTTT. Its translation: CSVGQTEWGAFF.

By share of the sample, this clone is medium-sized. V is TRBV5-4 and J is TRBJ1-2; perhaps TRBD1 as D (5 bases). Germline lookup yields CDR1 SGHNT and CDR2 YYREEE (reference sequence). The V gene lost 4 bases and the J gene lost 1 base, with 8 bases spanning the gap. There are 13 residues in the CDR3. DNA for the CDR3: TGTGCCAGCAGCCCCGACAGTAACTATGGCTACACCTTC. The encoded protein is CASSPDSNYGYTF. Full variable domain (remainder filled in from reference TRBV5-4 and TRBJ1-2): ETGVTQSPTHLIKTRGQQVTLRCSSQSGHNTVSWYQQALGQGPQFIFQYYREEENGRGNFPPRFSGLQFPNYSSELNVNALELDDSALYLCASSPDSNYGYTFGSGTRLTVV.

The chain combines TRBV11-2 with TRBJ2-7; D may be TRBD1 or TRBD2 (6 bases each). The germline V and J ends were trimmed by 4 bases and 6 bases, with 19 bases remaining between them. Germline-derived CDR1 and CDR2 are SGHAT and FQNNGV. The CDR3 runs 15 residues. CDR3 nucleotides: TGTGCCAGCAGCTCGATGCTAGGGGGGCGAGGCGAGCAGTACTTC. This gives the protein CASSSMLGGRGEQYF.

The gene calls are TRBV6-5 and TRBJ1-3; D unclear. Trimming left V 0 bases short and J 3 bases short, with 9 bases between. This CDR3 is built from 15 residues. Germline CDR1 reads MNHEY; CDR2 reads SVGAGI. The CDR3, as DNA: TGTGCCAGCAGTTACTCCGGGGAGGGTGGAAACACCATATATTTT. This sequence encodes CASSYSGEGGNTIYF.

CDR3 protein: CASSPGRGNTEAFF. Written as DNA, the CDR3 is TGTGCCAGCAGCCCGGGGCGGGGGAACACTGAAGCTTTCTTT. The rearrangement links TRBV2 to TRBJ1-1; D is possibly TRBD1 (5 bases). Germline lookup yields CDR1 SNHLY and CDR2 FYNNEI. V lost 6 bases and J lost 1, with 12 bases in between. The CDR3 runs to 14 residues.

DNA of the CDR3: TGTGCCAGCAGCGCCCCCAGGGCCAACTCCTACGAGCAGTACTTC. Translating it yields CASSAPRANSYEQYF. The chain has TRBV13 and TRBJ2-7; D may be TRBD1 (5 bases). The CDR3 consists of 15 residues. V lost 5 bases and J 0 bases, leaving 14 bases between the germline ends. Per the germline V gene, CDR1 is PRHDT and CDR2 is FYEKMQ (reference sequence).

This clone occurred a few times. The V gene is TRBV29-1, the J gene TRBJ2-5; D might be TRBD1 (5 bases). V was shortened by 4 bases and J by 2 bases, with 14 bases between the two germline ends. The length of the CDR3 is 14 residues. The V gene's germline CDR1 is SQVTM and CDR2 ANQGSEA. The CDR3 here is CSVVDTGVQETQYF. The CDR3 DNA reads as TGCAGCGTTGTGGATACAGGAGTACAAGAGACCCAGTACTTC.

CDR3 region: CASSLLSGGVDTQYF. The CDR3 DNA is TGCGCCAGCAGCTTGCTTAGCGGGGGGGTTGATACGCAGTATTTT. The chain employs TRBV5-1 and TRBJ2-3, with 11 bases aligning to TRBD2. This CDR3 comprises 15 residues. Trimming cost V 1 base and J 6 bases; bases outside gene matches: 4. Looked up from germline, CDR1 is SGHRS and CDR2 is YFSETQ.

This chain links TRBV9 with TRBJ1-3, with D perhaps matching TRBD1 (5 bases). Germline V lookup: CDR1 SGDLS, CDR2 YYNGEE. The V gene lost 2 bases and the J gene lost 0 bases, with 12 bases spanning the gap. The CDR3 runs to 16 residues. CDR3 loop: CASSVRDPSSGNTIYF. The CDR3 region has the DNA TGTGCCAGCAGCGTCCGGGACCCCTCCTCTGGAAACACCATATATTTT.

This clone came up a few times. This chain joins TRBV6-5 and TRBJ2-7; no firm D call. V lost 5 bases and J 6 bases, leaving 14 bases between the germline ends. Germline V gives CDR1 MNHEY, CDR2 SVGAGI. There are 13 residues in the CDR3. This chain's CDR3 is CASSPRLSGEQYF. CDR3 sequence (DNA): TGTGCCAGCAGTCCCAGGCTTTCGGGCGAGCAGTACTTC.

The rearrangement joins TRBV5-8 to TRBJ1-1, with a weak D call TRBD1 (6 bases). Trimming cost V 4 bases and J 3 bases, with 13 bases left between them. The CDR3 extends over 14 amino acids. Germline V lookup: CDR1 SGHTS, CDR2 YDEGEE. The DNA for the CDR3 is TGTGCCAGCAGCCTACGGGGGGCGGACACTGAAGCTTTCTTT. Translating it yields CASSLRGADTEAFF.

The chain combines TRBV7-9 with TRBJ2-5, with 11 bases identical to TRBD1. CDR1 and CDR2 from the germline V gene are SEHNR and FQNEAQ (reference sequence). CDR3 length: 15 residues. Unmatched junction bases numbered 7, after V lost 5 bases and J lost 5 bases. CDR3 nucleotide sequence: TGTGCCAGCAGCCGGGGGACAGGGGGTCTGGAGACCCAGTACTTC. It is translated as CASSRGTGGLETQYF.

This chain uses TRBV18 with TRBJ2-3; D not certain. Per the germline V gene, CDR1 is KGHSH and CDR2 is LQKENI. V lost 4 bases and J lost 1, with 0 bases in between. The CDR3 spans 11 residues. The CDR3 sequence is CASSRTDTQYF. In DNA form, the CDR3 reads TGTGCCAGCTCACGCACAGATACGCAGTATTTT.

The chain joins TRBV7-9 to TRBJ1-2; possibly TRBD1 for D (6 bases). V was clipped by 0 bases and J by 4 bases, with 21 bases between them. This CDR3 region has 18 residues. CDR1 is SEHNR and CDR2 is FQNEAQ in the germline V gene (reference sequence). CDR3 protein: CASSLAGAGATPLYGYTF. The DNA of the CDR3 is TGTGCCAGCAGCTTAGCCGGGGCAGGGGCTACACCTCTCTATGGCTACACCTTC.

Here the CDR3 DNA reads TGTGCCAGCAGTCGGATAGGGGGAGGGAGTAATTCACCCCTCCACTTT. Translated, it gives CASSRIGGGSNSPLHF. This rearrangement joins TRBV11-2 to TRBJ1-6, with D possibly matching TRBD1 (6 bases). Germline CDR1 reads SGHAT; CDR2 reads FQNNGV. V dropped 6 bases and J dropped 6 bases, with 18 bases sitting between them. This CDR3 is built from 16 residues. Variable domain in full (rest from reference TRBV11-2 and TRBJ1-6): EAGVAQSPRYKIIEKRQSVAFWCNPISGHATLYWYQQILGQGPKLLIQFQNNGVVDDSQLPKDRFSAERLKGVDSTLKIQPAKLEDSAVYLCASSRIGGGSNSPLHFGNGTRLTVT.